This TCR beta chain originates from a study of control samples from healthy donors and cancer patients. Measured with immunoSEQ multiplex PCR; TCRdb has only the in-frame clones, and not every one. Of some 160,000 clones in the sample, around nine tenths were seen once. Trimming removed 0 bases from V and 4 bases from J, with 7 bases in between. CDR3 length: 14 amino acids. Germline values: CDR1 SGHDN, CDR2 FVKESK. The sample comprised blood. This sequence originates from a woman aged 30 to 39 in good health. The chain combines TRBV14 with TRBJ1-3; D is undetermined. In nucleotides, the CDR3 is TGTGCCAGCAGCCAAGAAGCGGCCGGAAACACCATATATTTT. Encoded protein: CASSQEAAGNTIYF.